This TCR beta chain appears in the sequencing data of a study of blood T cells in healthy people across ages. Primers used in a second PCR of about 7 to 12 cycles were a sample-barcoded 5' primer and a J-beta primer mix. TCRdb independently ran MiXCR on the 5' RACE reads; one entry per CDR3 protein. In the table there are about 630,000 distinct CDR3 sequences, around a fifth of which are singletons. The CDR3 sequence is 13 residues long. Trimming took off 0 bases at V and 0 bases at J, with 2 bases between the two ends. CDR1 and CDR2 from the germline V gene are MNHEY and SVGAGI. The TCR sequence derives from a man aged 65 to 79 in good health. The sequencing input was blood. This rearrangement joins TRBV6-5 to TRBJ2-5; D remains ambiguous. The CDR3 DNA is TGTGCCAGCAGTTACTCGCACCAAGAGACCCAGTACTTC. This sequence encodes CASSYSHQETQYF.